These 24 T cell receptor beta chains share one sample of origin, sequenced in a study of blood T cell repertoires in COVID-19. Method: immunoSEQ multiplex PCR; TCRdb's copy keeps in-frame clones and lacks some. The sample yields just over 300,000 clones, around 90% seen once. Source material: peripheral blood. These receptors originate from a man aged 18 to 30 with active or convalescent COVID-19.

A few counts support this clone. V usage is TRBV5-8 and J usage is TRBJ1-6; D is undetermined. This CDR3 is built from 14 residues. Trimming left V 0 bases short and J 7 bases short, with 8 bases between. CDR1 and CDR2 from the germline V gene are SGHTS and YDEGEE. For the CDR3, the DNA is TGTGCCAGCAGCTTGGCCAGCGTGAATTCACCCCTCCACTTT. Its translation is CASSLASVNSPLHF.

The V call is TRBV19, the J call TRBJ1-1, with D perhaps matching TRBD1 (5 bases). Germline V gives CDR1 LNHDA, CDR2 SQIVND (reference sequence). The V gene lost 7 bases and the J gene lost 0 bases, with 12 bases spanning the gap. CDR3 size: 14 residues. This CDR3 reads CASTRGLMNTEAFF. For the CDR3, the DNA is TGTGCCAGTACAAGGGGACTCATGAACACTGAAGCTTTCTTT.

To note about this clone: The junction departs from germline at one end; a sequencing error may be responsible. Within the sample, other DNA sequences also encode this same CDR3. V and J are TRBV27 and TRBJ1-2; the D is unclear. Germline CDR1 reads MNHEY; CDR2 reads SMNVEV (reference sequence). This CDR3 is built from 13 residues. DNA for the CDR3: TGTGCTAGCAGTCCGTCCCCTCGGGAGGGCTACACCTTC. Its translation: CASSPSPREGYTF.

The V gene is TRBV27, the J gene TRBJ2-1; D remains ambiguous. The V gene's germline CDR1 is MNHEY and CDR2 SMNVEV (reference sequence). The CDR3 has 14 amino acids. Trimming took off 7 bases at V and 0 bases at J, with 10 bases between the two ends. The DNA for the CDR3 is TGTGCCAGCACGCCTGAGAGCTCCTACAATGAGCAGTTCTTC. Protein sequence: CASTPESSYNEQFF.

The V and J genes are TRBV28 and TRBJ1-3, with unresolved D. This CDR3 comprises 15 residues. V was trimmed by 6 bases and J by 0 bases, leaving 12 bases between them. Per the germline V gene, CDR1 is MDHEN and CDR2 is SYDVKM. The CDR3: CASRDLGNSGNTIYF. The CDR3 DNA follows: TGTGCCAGCAGGGACTTAGGGAACTCTGGAAACACCATATATTTT.

This clone has just a few counts. The chain employs TRBV19 and TRBJ1-5; 10 bases line up with TRBD1. Germline V gene data show CDR1 as LNHDA and CDR2 as SQIVND (reference sequence). CDR3 length equals 16 residues. The V and J ends lost 5 bases and 6 bases, in that order; junction bases with no gene match: 10. The CDR3 protein is CASSRLDRGLSQPQHF. CDR3 sequence (DNA): TGTGCCAGTAGTCGGTTAGACAGGGGGCTGAGTCAGCCCCAGCATTTT.

The rearrangement joins TRBV28 to TRBJ1-3, with D unresolved. Trimming stripped 5 bases from V and 0 bases from J, with 5 bases between. Germline CDR1 is MDHEN and CDR2 is SYDVKM. The CDR3 has 13 amino acids. This CDR3 is CASSPSSGNTIYF. The DNA of the CDR3 is TGTGCCAGCAGTCCTAGCTCTGGAAACACCATATATTTT.

The rearrangement joins TRBV4-1 to TRBJ2-5, with 9 bases that match TRBD2. Germline values: CDR1 MGHRA, CDR2 YSYEKL. After removal of 3 bases from V and 7 bases from J, the junction contained 12 bases not matched to a gene. The CDR3 length is 16 residues. This CDR3 is CASSQTSGAARGTQYF. Written as DNA, the CDR3 is TGCGCCAGCAGCCAGACTAGCGGTGCGGCCCGTGGGACCCAGTACTTC.

The chain joins TRBV9 to TRBJ2-3; 8 nucleotides agree with TRBD2. V dropped 4 bases and J dropped 5; count of bases not matched to a gene: 15. Germline CDR1 SGDLS, CDR2 YYNGEE. The CDR3 length is 17 residues. CDR3 DNA: TGTGCCAGCAGCTCCAGACGATACGCGGGGGGTCGAGATACGCAGTATTTT. It specifies CASSSRRYAGGRDTQYF.

The V gene is TRBV5-4, the J gene TRBJ1-6; the D gene is possibly TRBD1 (6 bases). Germline lookup yields CDR1 SGHNT and CDR2 YYREEE (reference sequence). The CDR3 has 15 residues. Trimming cost V 7 bases and J 6 bases, with 17 bases left between them. The CDR3 bases are TGTGCCAGCTTCAGGGGCGAGAGTCCTAATTCACCCCTCCACTTT. This encodes CASFRGESPNSPLHF.

The V and J genes are TRBV5-5 and TRBJ1-2, with D hard to call. Germline CDR1 SGHKS, CDR2 YYEKEE (reference sequence). CDR3 length: 16 amino acids. The V end lost 6 bases, the J end lost 1 base, and 19 bases lay between the germline ends. CDR3 DNA: TGTGCCAGCACCCATGTTAACGGTCTGCTTAACTATGGCTACACCTTC. This codes for CASTHVNGLLNYGYTF. Full variable domain (outside the CDR3, taken from reference TRBV5-5 and TRBJ1-2): DAGVTQSPTHLIKTRGQQVTLRCSPISGHKSVSWYQQVLGQGPQFIFQYYEKEERGRGNFPDRFSARQFPNYSSELNVNALLLGDSALYLCASTHVNGLLNYGYTFGSGTRLTVV.

CDR3 in amino acids: CASSLWGQGNNEQFF. CDR3 bases: TGTGCCAGCAGTTTGTGGGGACAGGGGAACAATGAGCAGTTCTTC. The chain combines TRBV27 with TRBJ2-1; 10 nucleotides agree with TRBD1. CDR1 MNHEY and CDR2 SMNVEV come from the germline V gene (reference sequence). The ends lost 3 bases at V and 5 bases at J; junction bases unmatched: 4. The CDR3 spans 15 residues.

The chain joins TRBV7-6 to TRBJ1-1, with a tentative D call TRBD1 (6 bases). Germline CDR1 is SGHVS and CDR2 is FNYEAQ. Trimming removed 5 bases at V and 4 bases at J, with 17 bases between. CDR3 length equals 15 residues. The CDR3 here is CASSLTGGEFTEAFF. The CDR3 bases are TGTGCCAGCAGCCTTACGGGGGGCGAGTTCACTGAAGCTTTCTTT.

CDR3 residues: CASSLPGATNEKLFF. The CDR3 DNA follows: TGCGCCAGCAGCCTCCCAGGTGCAACTAATGAAAAACTGTTTTTT. This chain joins TRBV4-1 and TRBJ1-4, with D unresolved. The CDR3 runs to 15 residues. The V end was cut by 4 bases, the J end by 0 bases, with 9 bases between. Per the germline V gene, CDR1 is MGHRA and CDR2 is YSYEKL.

The J gene is TRBJ2-3, the V gene TRBV2, with 7 bases that match TRBD2. V lost 7 bases to trimming and J lost 2 bases; unmatched junction nucleotides: 9. CDR3 length: 15 residues. CDR1 SNHLY and CDR2 FYNNEI come from the germline V gene. In DNA, the CDR3 is TGTGCCAGCATTCAGCGGGGACCACCCACAGATACGCAGTATTTT. Protein product: CASIQRGPPTDTQYF.

The chain has TRBV27 and TRBJ2-3, with 7 positions matching TRBD2. J was trimmed by 0 bases and V by 4 bases; bases with no gene match: 1. CDR1 and CDR2 from the germline V gene are MNHEY and SMNVEV (reference sequence). The CDR3 runs to 14 residues. The CDR3 coding sequence is TGTGCCAGCAGTTACGGGAGGAGCACAGATACGCAGTATTTT. It is translated as CASSYGRSTDTQYF.

This clone was found a few times. The chain joins TRBV5-1 to TRBJ2-7; 11 positions agree with TRBD1. V gave up 3 bases and J gave up 4 bases; unmatched junction bases: 3. CDR3 length equals 14 residues. Germline V CDR1 and CDR2: SGHRS, YFSETQ. CDR3 in amino acids: CASSWTGGRYEQYF. DNA of the CDR3: TGCGCCAGCAGCTGGACAGGGGGCCGGTACGAGCAGTACTTC. Using reference TRBV5-1 and TRBJ2-7 for the parts outside the CDR3, the full variable domain is KAGVTQTPRYLIKTRGQQVTLSCSPISGHRSVSWYQQTPGQGLQFLFEYFSETQRNKGNFPGRFSGRQFSNSRSEMNVSTLELGDSALYLCASSWTGGRYEQYFGPGTRLTVT.

The genes are TRBV7-2 and TRBJ2-7, with 11 bases that match TRBD1. The V gene's germline CDR1 is SGHTA and CDR2 FQGNSA. Germline trimming cut 5 bases from V and 0 bases from J; bases unmatched to any gene: 3. CDR3 length: 15 residues. The CDR3 DNA reads TGTGCCAGCAGCGGACAGGGGGCCGCCTCCTACGAGCAGTACTTC. It is translated as CASSGQGAASYEQYF.

The V call is TRBV28, the J call TRBJ2-7, with TRBD1 matching over 11 bases. The length of the CDR3 is 15 residues. Germline loops: CDR1 MDHEN, CDR2 SYDVKM. With V trimmed by 6 bases and J by 3 bases, 7 bases remained unmatched. The CDR3 spells CASSPGQGAVYEQYF. The CDR3 DNA reads as TGTGCCAGCAGCCCCGGACAGGGGGCAGTCTACGAGCAGTACTTC.

The chain links TRBV6-5 to TRBJ1-1, with D possibly matching TRBD1 (5 bases). From germline, CDR1 is MNHEY and CDR2 SVGAGI. This CDR3 is built from 12 residues. V was cut by 9 bases and J by 0 bases, with 8 bases left in between. CDR3 nucleotides: TGTGCCAGTGGACACTTGAACACTGAAGCTTTCTTT. Residues: CASGHLNTEAFF.

A single count supports this clone. The V gene is TRBV28, the J gene TRBJ1-4, with D maybe TRBD1 (6 bases). Germline V gene lookup returns CDR1 MDHEN and CDR2 SYDVKM. Trimming stripped 6 bases from V and 8 bases from J, with 13 bases between. The length of the CDR3 is 13 residues. The CDR3 region has the DNA TGTGCCAGCAGACCTCAGGGGATAGAAAAACTGTTTTTT. As protein: CASRPQGIEKLFF. The whole variable domain, filled in from reference TRBV28 and TRBJ1-4, reads DVKVTQSSRYLVKRTGEKVFLECVQDMDHENMFWYRQDPGLGLRLIYFSYDVKMKEKGDIPEGYSVSREKKERFSLILESASTNQTSMYLCASRPQGIEKLFFGSGTQLSVL.

This chain's CDR3 is CASSQIDRNTGELFF. The CDR3 region has the DNA TGCGCCAGCAGCCAGATTGACAGGAACACCGGGGAGCTGTTTTTT. The rearrangement links TRBV4-1 to TRBJ2-2; D possibly corresponds to TRBD1 (5 bases). Trimming cost V 3 bases and J 1 base, with 9 bases left between them. Germline CDR1 MGHRA, CDR2 YSYEKL. The CDR3 length is 15 residues.

This clone was observed a single time. The V and J genes are TRBV6-5 and TRBJ2-7; TRBD1 agrees at 8 bases. Germline trimming cut 9 bases from V and 5 bases from J; bases unmatched to any gene: 6. CDR3 size: 12 residues. Germline CDR1 MNHEY, CDR2 SVGAGI. CDR3 protein: CARKTGVNEQYF. CDR3 coding DNA: TGTGCCAGAAAGACAGGGGTCAACGAGCAGTACTTC.

This chain links TRBV6-5 with TRBJ2-5, with D perhaps matching TRBD1 (6 bases). Trimming shortened V by 6 bases and J by 5 bases, and 13 bases separated the two germline ends. Per germline, CDR1 MNHEY and CDR2 SVGAGI. CDR3 length equals 13 residues. CDR3 bases: TGTGCCAGCAGCGGACAGCCCGGCGAGACCCAGTACTTC. Translated, it gives CASSGQPGETQYF.